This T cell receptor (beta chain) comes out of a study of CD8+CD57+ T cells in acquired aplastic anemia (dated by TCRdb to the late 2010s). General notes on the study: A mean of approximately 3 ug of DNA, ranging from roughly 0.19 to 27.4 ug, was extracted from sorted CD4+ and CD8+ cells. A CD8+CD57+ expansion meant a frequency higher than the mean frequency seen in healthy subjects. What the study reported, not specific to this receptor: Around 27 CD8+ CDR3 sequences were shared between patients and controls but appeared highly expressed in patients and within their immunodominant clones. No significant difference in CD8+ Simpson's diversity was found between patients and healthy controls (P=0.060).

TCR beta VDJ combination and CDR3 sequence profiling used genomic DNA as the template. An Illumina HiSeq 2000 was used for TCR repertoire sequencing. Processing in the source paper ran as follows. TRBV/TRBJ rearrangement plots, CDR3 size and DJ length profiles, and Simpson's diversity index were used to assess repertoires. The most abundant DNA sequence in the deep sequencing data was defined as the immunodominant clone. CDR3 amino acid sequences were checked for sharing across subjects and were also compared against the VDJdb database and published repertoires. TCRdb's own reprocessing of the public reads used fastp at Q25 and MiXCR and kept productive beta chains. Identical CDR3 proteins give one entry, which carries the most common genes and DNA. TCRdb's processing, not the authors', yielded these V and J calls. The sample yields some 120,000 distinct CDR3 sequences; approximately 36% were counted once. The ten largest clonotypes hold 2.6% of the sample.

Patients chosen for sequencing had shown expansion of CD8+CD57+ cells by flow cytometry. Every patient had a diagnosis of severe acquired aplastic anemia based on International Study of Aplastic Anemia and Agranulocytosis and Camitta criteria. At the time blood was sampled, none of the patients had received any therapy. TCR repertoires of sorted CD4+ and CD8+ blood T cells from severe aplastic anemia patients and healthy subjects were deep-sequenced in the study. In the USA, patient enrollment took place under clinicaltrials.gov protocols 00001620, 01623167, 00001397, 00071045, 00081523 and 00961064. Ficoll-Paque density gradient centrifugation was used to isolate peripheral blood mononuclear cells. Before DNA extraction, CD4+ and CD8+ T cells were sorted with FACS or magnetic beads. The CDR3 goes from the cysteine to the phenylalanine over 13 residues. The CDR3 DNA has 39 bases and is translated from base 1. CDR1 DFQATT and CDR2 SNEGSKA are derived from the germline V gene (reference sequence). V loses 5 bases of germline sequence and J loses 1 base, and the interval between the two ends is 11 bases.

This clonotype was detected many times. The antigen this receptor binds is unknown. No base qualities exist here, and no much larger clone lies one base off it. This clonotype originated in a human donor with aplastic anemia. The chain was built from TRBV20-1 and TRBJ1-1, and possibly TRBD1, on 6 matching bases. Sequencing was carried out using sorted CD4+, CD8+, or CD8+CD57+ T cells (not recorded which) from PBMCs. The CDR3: CSAGKGQNTEAFF. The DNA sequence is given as TGCAGTGCTGGTAAGGGACAGAACACTGAAGCTTTCTTT.